The rows below give T cell receptor beta chains drawn from one sample of a study of molecular identifiers for immune sequencing clone quantification. In TCRdb, the PCR reads were re-called with MiXCR into one record per CDR3 protein. The table lists fewer than 350,000 distinct CDR3 sequences, roughly a quarter of them singletons. The sample consisted of naive CD8+ T cells from blood, with Jurkat cell RNA spiked in. The receptors were sampled from a human donor in good health. Some libraries in this study had Jurkat cell RNA spiked in. Each CDR3 is given with its conserved first and last residue. Each record gives: V gene, J gene, D gene, clone size, CDR3 DNA, CDR3 protein. A D gene is named only where the DNA matches it firmly. Size values are once, few and many counts, or a class for expanded clones, and some rows have none.

TRBV29-1	TRBJ2-7	-	many	TGCAGCGTTGAGACAGGTAAAACCTACGAGCAGTACTTC	CSVETGKTYEQYF
TRBV7-9	TRBJ2-1	TRBD2	-	TGTGCCAGCAGCTTAATTTCCGGGAGGGCGTCGGGGAATGAGCAGTTCTTC	CASSLISGRASGNEQFF
TRBV29-1	TRBJ2-7	-	many	TGCAGCGTTGGAGTTGGGGCAATCGAGCAGTACTTC	CSVGVGAIEQYF
TRBV25-1	TRBJ2-1	-	many	TGTGCCAGCACCCCGCAGTGGGCCCCTCCGTTCGGGGGTGAGCAGTTCTTC	CASTPQWAPPFGGEQFF
TRBV7-6	TRBJ2-6	-	few	TGTGCCAGCAGCGGGGGGGCATCTGGGGCCAACGTCCTGACTTTC	CASSGGASGANVLTF
TRBV5-1	TRBJ1-4	-	few	TGCGCCAGCAGCTTGGAGGCTCCTAATGAAAAACTGTTTTTT	CASSLEAPNEKLFF
TRBV19	TRBJ2-4	-	-	TGTGCCAGTATGTGGGGGGACATTCAGTACTTC	CASMWGDIQYF
TRBV24-1	TRBJ2-1	TRBD2	few	TGTGCCACCAGTGAGCCTATCTTTCTACTAGCGGGAAAAATCAATGAGCAGTTCTTC	CATSEPIFLLAGKINEQFF
TRBV20-1	TRBJ2-3	-	many	TGCAGGGCCACTAGGCTTGGAGATACGCAGTATTTT	CRATRLGDTQYF
TRBV27	TRBJ2-5	-	-	TGTGCCAGCAGTTTATTGAGCCCCCAGGGGACCAAGGAGACCCAGTACTTC	CASSLLSPQGTKETQYF
TRBV25-1	TRBJ1-5	TRBD1	few	TGTGCCAGCAGTGATTTCCGGGACAGGGGGCGCCGGGACAATCAGCCCCAGCATTTT	CASSDFRDRGRRDNQPQHF
TRBV7-9	TRBJ1-1	TRBD1	many	TGTGCCAGCAGCTCCCCCGGGACAGGTTCGAACACTGAAGCTTTCTTT	CASSSPGTGSNTEAFF
TRBV20-1	TRBJ2-1	TRBD2	few	TGCAGTGCTAAAGACCCTAGCGGGGGGATTTACAATGAGCAGTTCTTC	CSAKDPSGGIYNEQFF
TRBV29-1	TRBJ2-1	-	many	TGCAGCGGGGGGGGCTACGACGGACTGGGCCGGATAGAGTTCTTC	CSGGGYDGLGRIEFF
TRBV2	TRBJ2-3	-	few	TGTGCCTGTACTTCCGCGGGGAGCACAGATACGCAGTATTTT	CACTSAGSTDTQYF
TRBV7-2	TRBJ2-1	TRBD2	many	TGTGCCAGCAGCTTAGTTGAGGGACTAGATGAGCAGTTCTTC	CASSLVEGLDEQFF
TRBV6-5	TRBJ2-7	-	many	TGTGCCAGCAGTTACTCGAGGAGGGTTTACGAGCAGTACTTC	CASSYSRRVYEQYF
TRBV27	TRBJ1-1	-	many	TGTGCCAGCGGAGACGGCGGGACTGAAGCTTTCTTT	CASGDGGTEAFF
TRBV27	TRBJ2-3	TRBD2	-	TGTGCCAGCAGTTTAGCGGCAACTAGCGCAGATACGCAGTATTTT	CASSLAATSADTQYF
TRBV20-1	TRBJ1-1	-	-	TGCAGTGCTAGAGATGAGGGAATCGAAGCTTTCTTT	CSARDEGIEAFF
TRBV2	TRBJ2-6	-	few	TGTGCCAGCAGTGAGACCCCGCTTTCTGGGGCCAACGTCCTGACTTTC	CASSETPLSGANVLTF
TRBV7-9	TRBJ2-7	TRBD1	many	TGTGCCAGCATTAAAAAAGGGACAGGGAACTACGAGCAGTACTTC	CASIKKGTGNYEQYF
TRBV7-9	TRBJ1-5	-	few	TGTGCCAGCAGCTTAGTTCGAGGAGGGTTGGCCCAGGAGCCCCAGCATTTT	CASSLVRGGLAQEPQHF
TRBV4-1	TRBJ2-7	-	many	TGCGCCACCCGGGCCCCGAGCTCCTACGAGCAGTACTTC	CATRAPSSYEQYF
TRBV7-9	TRBJ2-1	TRBD2	few	TGTGCCAGCAGCTTCTTTCTTGGTAGCGGGGCGGGGAATGAGCAGTTCTTC	CASSFFLGSGAGNEQFF
TRBV5-1	TRBJ1-4	TRBD1	-	TGCGCCAGCGCAGAAGAAAGGGACAGTGCTAATGAAAAACTGTTTTTT	CASAEERDSANEKLFF
TRBV9	TRBJ2-7	-	many	TGTGCCAGCAGCCCCACAGAGTCCCGGTACTACGAGCAGTACTTC	CASSPTESRYYEQYF
TRBV6-1	TRBJ2-5	TRBD2	-	TGTGCCAGCAGTGAAAGCGGTAGCGGGGGGCCTTTGACAGAGACCCAGTACTTC	CASSESGSGGPLTETQYF
TRBV5-8	TRBJ1-1	-	-	TGTGCCAGCAGCTTGATACTCGTGCTGGGAATGAACACTGAAGCTTTCTTT	CASSLILVLGMNTEAFF
TRBV6-2/TRBV6-3	TRBJ1-1	-	-	TGTGCCAGCTCCGACTCCAGGGTATACACTGAAGCTTTCTTT	CASSDSRVYTEAFF
TRBV14	TRBJ2-7	TRBD2	many	TGTGCCAGCAGCCGCAATCAGCGGGAGTGGTACGAGCAGTACTTC	CASSRNQREWYEQYF
TRBV29-1	TRBJ2-5	-	few	TGCAGCGTTGTGCTCCTGGGGGTGGGACAAGAGACCCAGTACTTC	CSVVLLGVGQETQYF
TRBV10-3	TRBJ2-7	TRBD2	few	TGTGCCATCAGTGGGGCCCTTGCGGGAGGGTCCTACGAGCAGTACTTC	CAISGALAGGSYEQYF
TRBV9	TRBJ2-7	TRBD1	-	TGTGCCAGCAGCGCCGCCACGACAGGGAACGAGCAGTACTTC	CASSAATTGNEQYF
TRBV4-3	TRBJ1-1	-	-	TGCGCCAGCAGCCAAGCGGTGGACGGGACCACTGAAGCTTTCTTT	CASSQAVDGTTEAFF
TRBV19	TRBJ2-2	-	many	TGTGCCAGTAGTTTCGGATTGGGGACCGGGGAGCTGTTTTTT	CASSFGLGTGELFF
TRBV27	TRBJ2-5	-	-	TGTGCCAGCAGTCCGCACCTTCGACAGCCTCAAGAGACCCAGTACTTC	CASSPHLRQPQETQYF
TRBV6-5	TRBJ2-1	TRBD2	few	TGTGCCAGCAGAGCGGGGGTACACAATGAGCAGTTCTTC	CASRAGVHNEQFF
TRBV9	TRBJ2-2	-	-	TGTGCCAGCAGCGTAAGTCGTCAGATCGCGAACGCCGGGGAGCTGTTTTTT	CASSVSRQIANAGELFF
TRBV12-3/TRBV12-4	TRBJ1-1	-	few	TGTGCCAGCAGTTCAGGGATAAACACTGAAGCTTTCTTT	CASSSGINTEAFF
TRBV2	TRBJ2-7	TRBD1	-	TGTGCCAGCAGCCAAGACAGGGGAACGGGGGCCTCCGAGCAGTACTTC	CASSQDRGTGASEQYF
TRBV2	TRBJ1-5	-	many	TGTGCCAGCAGTGAAGCGCCGGGCCAGCCCCAGCATTTT	CASSEAPGQPQHF
TRBV4-1	TRBJ2-1	-	few	TGCGCCAGCAGCCAAGATATCCAGGAAACTTACAATGAGCAGTTCTTC	CASSQDIQETYNEQFF
TRBV29-1	TRBJ2-2	TRBD1	many	TGCAGCGTCGACAGGGAGAACACCGGGGAGCTGTTTTTT	CSVDRENTGELFF
TRBV27	TRBJ2-5	TRBD2	few	TGTGCCAGCAGTATTCGTGGACTAGCGGCGACCCAGTACTTC	CASSIRGLAATQYF
TRBV6-5	TRBJ2-2	TRBD2	-	TGTGCCAGCAGGCATGTAGCGGGAGGGCGGACCGGGGAGCTGTTTTTT	CASRHVAGGRTGELFF
TRBV13	TRBJ1-3	-	few	TGTGCCAGCAGCTGGATGTTCGAGACCTCTGGAAACACCATATATTTT	CASSWMFETSGNTIYF
TRBV6-5	TRBJ1-2	-	many	TGTGCCAGCAGTTACTCGTCCAGGGCGGAAGGCTACACCTTC	CASSYSSRAEGYTF
TRBV5-6	TRBJ1-1	-	few	TGTGCCAGCAGCTTTTGGGGAGGTCTCATGAACACTGAAGCTTTCTTT	CASSFWGGLMNTEAFF
TRBV7-9	TRBJ2-7	-	many	TGTGCCAGCAGCTTAGTTACTATCGACGAGCAGTACTTC	CASSLVTIDEQYF
TRBV7-9	TRBJ1-1	-	-	TGTGCCAGCAGCTTAGCGAGGACGAACACTGAAGCTTTCTTT	CASSLARTNTEAFF
TRBV27	TRBJ2-7	-	many	TGTGCCAGCAGTTTATTTAGGGGGGTCGACGAGCAGTACTTC	CASSLFRGVDEQYF
TRBV12-5	TRBJ1-3	-	-	TGTGCTAGTGGTTCAGGCTCAGGGGCGAACACCATATATTTT	CASGSGSGANTIYF